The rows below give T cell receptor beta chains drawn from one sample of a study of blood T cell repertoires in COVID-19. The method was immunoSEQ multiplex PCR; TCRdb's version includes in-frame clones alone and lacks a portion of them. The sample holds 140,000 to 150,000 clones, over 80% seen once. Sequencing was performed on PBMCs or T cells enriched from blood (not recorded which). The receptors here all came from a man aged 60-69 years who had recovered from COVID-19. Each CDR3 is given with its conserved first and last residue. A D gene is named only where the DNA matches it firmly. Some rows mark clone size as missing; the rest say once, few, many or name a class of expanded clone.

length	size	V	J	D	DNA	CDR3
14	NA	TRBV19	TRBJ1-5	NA	TGTGCCAGTAGTAACAGGTTGGCCTTCGGGCCCCAGCATTTT	CASSNRLAFGPQHF
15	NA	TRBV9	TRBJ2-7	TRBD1	TGTGCCAGCAGCGTAGGGGACAGGGTCGAGTACGAGCAGTACTTC	CASSVGDRVEYEQYF
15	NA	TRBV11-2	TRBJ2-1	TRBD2	TGTGCCAGCAGCACGGGACTAGCGGGAAAAAATGAGCAGTTCTTC	CASSTGLAGKNEQFF
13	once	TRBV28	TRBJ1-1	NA	TGTGCCAGCATTCACAGGGCCAACACTGAAGCTTTCTTT	CASIHRANTEAFF
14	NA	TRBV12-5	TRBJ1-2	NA	TGTGCTAGTGGTTTGGGAACCGGGACACCTGGCTACACCTTC	CASGLGTGTPGYTF
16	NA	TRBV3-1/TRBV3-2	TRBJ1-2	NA	TGTGCCAGCAGCCAAGAACCAGGCCGAAAGGCGGGTGGCTACACCTTC	CASSQEPGRKAGGYTF
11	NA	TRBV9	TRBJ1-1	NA	TGTGCCAGCGGAGGGAACACTGAAGCTTTCTTT	CASGGNTEAFF
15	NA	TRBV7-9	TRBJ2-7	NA	TGTGCCAGCAGCTCCTCCCAGGGTCTAGCCTACGAGCAGTACTTC	CASSSSQGLAYEQYF
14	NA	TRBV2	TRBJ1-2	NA	TGTGCCAGCAGTGATCGCGCAGCGTTCTATGGCTACACCTTC	CASSDRAAFYGYTF
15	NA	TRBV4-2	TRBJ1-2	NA	TGTGCCAGCAGCCAAGATGACCGAAGCGACTATGGCTACACCTTC	CASSQDDRSDYGYTF
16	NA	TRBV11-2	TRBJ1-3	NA	TGTGCCAGCAGCTCACTCTCAGGGGCTCTTGGAAACACCATATATTTT	CASSSLSGALGNTIYF
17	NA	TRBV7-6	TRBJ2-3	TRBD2	TGTGCCAGCAGCCCACGGACTAGCGGGAGGCGGGTAGATACGCAGTATTTT	CASSPRTSGRRVDTQYF
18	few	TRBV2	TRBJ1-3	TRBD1	TGTGCCAGCAGTGAAGGGGGACAGGGGGCTCTCTCTGGAAACACCATATATTTT	CASSEGGQGALSGNTIYF
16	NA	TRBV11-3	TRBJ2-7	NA	TGTGCCAGCAGCTTATCCTACGGACAGAAACCCTACGAGCAGTACTTC	CASSLSYGQKPYEQYF
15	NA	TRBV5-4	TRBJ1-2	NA	TGTGCCAGCAGCACCCCAGAGCAGGCTAACTATGGCTACACCTTC	CASSTPEQANYGYTF
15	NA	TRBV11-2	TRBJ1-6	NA	TGTGCCAGCAGCTCCCGACAGTCCCCTAGTTCACCCCTCCACTTT	CASSSRQSPSSPLHF
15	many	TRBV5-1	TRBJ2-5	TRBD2	TGCGCCAGCAGTCCTCAGACTAGCGGGAGAGAGACCCAGTACTTC	CASSPQTSGRETQYF
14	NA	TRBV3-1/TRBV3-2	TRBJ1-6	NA	TGTGCCAGCAGCCAAGTACTAGGTAATTCACCCCTCCACTTT	CASSQVLGNSPLHF
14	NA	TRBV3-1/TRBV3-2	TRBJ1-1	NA	TGTGCCAGCAGCCAAAGGGGCAGGAGCGTTGAAGCTTTCTTT	CASSQRGRSVEAFF
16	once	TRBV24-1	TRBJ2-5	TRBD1	TGTGCCACCAGTGACCCCACAGGACAGGGCGGAGAGACCCAGTACTTC	CATSDPTGQGGETQYF
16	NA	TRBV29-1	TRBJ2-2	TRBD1	TGCAGCGTGGGTCCTCGACAGGGGATTTCATCCGGGGAGCTGTTTTTT	CSVGPRQGISSGELFF
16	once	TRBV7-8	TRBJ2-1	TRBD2	TGTGCCAGCAGCCGACTAGCGGGGGGGACCTACAATGAGCAGTTCTTC	CASSRLAGGTYNEQFF
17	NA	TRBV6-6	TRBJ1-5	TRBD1	TGTGCCAGCAGTCCTCGACAGGGGAAGGGTAGCAATCAGCCCCAGCATTTT	CASSPRQGKGSNQPQHF
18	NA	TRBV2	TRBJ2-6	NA	TGTGCCAGCAGTGAATTTCAGGGGGGAATATCCGGGGCCAACGTCCTGACTTTC	CASSEFQGGISGANVLTF
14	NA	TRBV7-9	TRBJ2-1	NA	TGTGCCAGCAGCCCGCGGGGGCGGATCAATGAGCAGTTCTTC	CASSPRGRINEQFF
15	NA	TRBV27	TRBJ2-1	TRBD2	TGTGCCAGCAGTACTAGCGGGTCTCCCTACAATGAGCAGTTCTTC	CASSTSGSPYNEQFF
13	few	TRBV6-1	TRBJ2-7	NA	TGTGCCAGCAGTGAGCCAGGGGCCTACGAGCAGTACTTC	CASSEPGAYEQYF
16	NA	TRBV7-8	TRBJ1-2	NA	TGTGCCAGCAGCCATGGGAGACACGGAGCTAACTATGGCTACACCTTC	CASSHGRHGANYGYTF
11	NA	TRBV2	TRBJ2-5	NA	TGTGCCAGCAGTGAAACCGGGACCCAGTACTTC	CASSETGTQYF
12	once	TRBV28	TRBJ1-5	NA	TGTGCCAGCAGCGGGGAGGGTCAGCCCCAGCATTTT	CASSGEGQPQHF